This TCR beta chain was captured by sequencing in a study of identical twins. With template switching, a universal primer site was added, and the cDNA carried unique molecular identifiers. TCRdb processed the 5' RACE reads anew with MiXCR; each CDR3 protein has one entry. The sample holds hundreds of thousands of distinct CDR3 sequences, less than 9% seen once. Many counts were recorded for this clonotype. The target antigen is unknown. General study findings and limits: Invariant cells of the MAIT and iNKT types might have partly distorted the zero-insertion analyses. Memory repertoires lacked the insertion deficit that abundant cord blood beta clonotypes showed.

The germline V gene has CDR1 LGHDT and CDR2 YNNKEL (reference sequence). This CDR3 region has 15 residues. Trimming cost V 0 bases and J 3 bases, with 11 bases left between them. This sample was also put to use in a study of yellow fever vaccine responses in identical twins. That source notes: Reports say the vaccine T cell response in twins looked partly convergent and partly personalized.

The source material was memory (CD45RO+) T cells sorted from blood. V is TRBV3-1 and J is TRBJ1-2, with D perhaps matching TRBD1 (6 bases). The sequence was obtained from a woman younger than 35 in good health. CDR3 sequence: CASSQDGTGYYGYTF. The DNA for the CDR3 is TGTGCCAGCAGCCAAGATGGTACAGGGTACTATGGCTACACCTTC.